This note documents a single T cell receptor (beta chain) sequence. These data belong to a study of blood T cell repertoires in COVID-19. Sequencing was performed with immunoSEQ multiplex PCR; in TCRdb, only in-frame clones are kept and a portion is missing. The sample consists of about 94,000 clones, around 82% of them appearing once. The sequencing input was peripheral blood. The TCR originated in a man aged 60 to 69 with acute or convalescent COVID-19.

The CDR3 DNA follows: TGTGCCAGCAGCTTGGTCCTCGGGGAAAGCAATGAGCAGTTCTTC. The encoded protein is CASSLVLGESNEQFF. This chain links TRBV5-6 with TRBJ2-1, with a possible D match to TRBD2 (5 bases). Germline V gene sequence: CDR1 SGHDT, CDR2 YYEEEE. V was shortened by 0 bases and J by 6 bases, with 13 bases between the two germline ends. CDR3 size: 15 residues.